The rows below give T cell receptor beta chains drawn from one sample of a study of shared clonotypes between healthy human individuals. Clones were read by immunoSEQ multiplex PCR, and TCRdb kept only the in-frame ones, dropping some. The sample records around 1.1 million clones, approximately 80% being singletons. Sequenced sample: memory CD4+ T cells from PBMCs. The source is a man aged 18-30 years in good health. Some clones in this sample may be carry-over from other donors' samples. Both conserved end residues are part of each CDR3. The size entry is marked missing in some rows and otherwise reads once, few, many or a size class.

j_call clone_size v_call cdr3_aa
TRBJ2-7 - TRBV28 CASTLLGTSGSGLRHEQYF
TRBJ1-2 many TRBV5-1 CASSLVVGGNYGYTF
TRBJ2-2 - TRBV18 CASSPQGDTGELFF
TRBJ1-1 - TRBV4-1 CASSPRKIFGPPGDTEAFF
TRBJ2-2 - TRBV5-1 CASSLGQVNTGELFF
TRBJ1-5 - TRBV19 CASSPGPNQPQHF
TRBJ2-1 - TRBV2 CASWAGGGSMFF
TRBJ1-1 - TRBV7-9 CASSGAAGWDTEAFF
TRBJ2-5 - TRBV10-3 CAISEGLGETQYF
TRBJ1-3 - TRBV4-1 CASSRTETSGNTIYF
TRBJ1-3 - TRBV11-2 CASSLDPRTGRRNTIYF
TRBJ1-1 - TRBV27 CASTSFGQGYTEAFF
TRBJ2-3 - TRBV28 CASSRGGTGLTDTQYF
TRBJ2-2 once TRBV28 CASIMSLNTGELFF
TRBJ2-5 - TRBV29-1 CSVLSDRDQETQYF
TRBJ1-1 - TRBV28 CASTNGGARGTEAFF
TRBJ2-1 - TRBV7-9 CASSLDREFEQFF
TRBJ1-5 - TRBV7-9 CAIGTDDQPQHF
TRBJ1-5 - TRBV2 CASRREDQPQHF
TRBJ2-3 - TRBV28 CASLLAGGLDTQYF
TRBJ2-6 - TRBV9 CASSVRGDSSGANVLTF
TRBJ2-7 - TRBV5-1 CASSLAGSSSYEQYF
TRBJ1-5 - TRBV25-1 CASQGPTVDQPQHF
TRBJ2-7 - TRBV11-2 CASSFPGPQKQYF
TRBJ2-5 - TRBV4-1 CASSRVGTSKETQYF
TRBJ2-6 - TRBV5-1 CASSRQGIVSGANVLTF
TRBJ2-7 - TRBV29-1 CSVGTGTHEQYF
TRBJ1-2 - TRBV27 CASSSGTNYGYTF
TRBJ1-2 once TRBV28 CASSPPTDDYGYTF
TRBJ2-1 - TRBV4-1 CASSQEGQGAGEQFF
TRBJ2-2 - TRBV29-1 CSVGQNTGELFF
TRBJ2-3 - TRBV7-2 CASSSKASTDTQYF
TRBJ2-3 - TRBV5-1 CASSLEGREGNTQYF
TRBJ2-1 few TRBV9 CASSVRDNEQFF
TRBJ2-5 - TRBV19 CASTQTFGGSQYF
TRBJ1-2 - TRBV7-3 CASSPTGSGGYTF
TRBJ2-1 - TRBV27 CASSSLGAGEYNEQFF
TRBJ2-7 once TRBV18 CASSHGTSGTYEQYF
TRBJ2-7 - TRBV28 CASTPRQHEQYF
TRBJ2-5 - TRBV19 CATHMAGGETQYF
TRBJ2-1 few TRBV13 CASSPRSGRALNEQFF
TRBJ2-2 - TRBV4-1 CASSQSIPQGANTGELFF
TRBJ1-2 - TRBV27 CASSWGTGANYGYTF
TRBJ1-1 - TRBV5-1 CASSSGGTYDTEAFF
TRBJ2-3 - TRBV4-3 CASSQETSGTDTQYF
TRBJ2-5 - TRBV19 CASSIGRGSRETQYF
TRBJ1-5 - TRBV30 CAWNGFLGQPQHF
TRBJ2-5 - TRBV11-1 CASRKRAEASMETQYF
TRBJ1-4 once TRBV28 CASSRTGGEGEKLFF
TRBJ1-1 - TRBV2 CAGEQGLNTEAFF
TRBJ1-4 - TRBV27 CASSSWAGNEKLFF
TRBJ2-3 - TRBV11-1 CASSPWTAGDTQYF
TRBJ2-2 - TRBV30 CAWSVPPNTGELFF
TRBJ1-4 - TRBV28 CASSLGQNIEKLFF